The 5 T cell receptor beta chains below all came from one sample that was sequenced in a study of blood T cell repertoires in COVID-19. Sequencing was performed with immunoSEQ multiplex PCR; in TCRdb, only in-frame clones are kept and a portion is missing. The repertoire includes a few hundred thousand clones, about 89% of them detected once, and roughly 0.92% sits in the top ten. The sample taken for sequencing was peripheral blood. The source is a woman in her 40s who had recovered from COVID-19.

This clone occurred a few times. The J gene is TRBJ2-2, the V gene TRBV7-2, with D possibly matching TRBD2 (6 bases). The V gene lost 0 bases and the J gene lost 4 bases, with 9 bases spanning the gap. There are 15 residues in the CDR3. CDR1 is SGHTA, CDR2 FQGNSA, per germline. The CDR3 is CASSLAMGGTGELFF. DNA of the CDR3: TGTGCCAGCAGCTTAGCGATGGGGGGCACCGGGGAGCTGTTTTTT.

There are a few counts of this clone. The gene calls are TRBV28 and TRBJ1-1, with a possible D match to TRBD1 (6 bases). The CDR3 has 13 amino acids. Germline CDR1 and CDR2: MDHEN and SYDVKM. The ends were cut back, 9 bases at V and 5 bases at J, with 16 bases in the middle. For the CDR3, the DNA is TGTGCCAGTATATTCTCAGGGGAAACTGAAGCTTTCTTT. Translating it yields CASIFSGETEAFF. Full variable domain (outside the CDR3, taken from reference TRBV28 and TRBJ1-1): DVKVTQSSRYLVKRTGEKVFLECVQDMDHENMFWYRQDPGLGLRLIYFSYDVKMKEKGDIPEGYSVSREKKERFSLILESASTNQTSMYLCASIFSGETEAFFGQGTRLTVV.

The chain uses TRBV11-2 and TRBJ2-7; 7 nucleotides agree with TRBD1. The CDR3 has 15 amino acids. V was clipped by 4 bases and J by 0 bases; unmatched bases: 6. Germline CDR1 reads SGHAT; CDR2 reads FQNNGV. DNA for the CDR3: TGTGCCAGCAGCTCCTCGGGACAGATCTCCTACGAGCAGTACTTC. Residues: CASSSSGQISYEQYF.

The rearrangement joins TRBV28 to TRBJ1-4; 7 positions match TRBD1. CDR3 size: 15 residues. With 5 bases clipped from V and 2 bases from J, the junction kept 5 bases outside the gene matches. Germline V gene sequence: CDR1 MDHEN, CDR2 SYDVKM. The CDR3: CASSPRGQTNEKLFF. In DNA, the CDR3 is TGTGCCAGCAGTCCCCGGGGACAGACTAATGAAAAACTGTTTTTT.

This chain uses TRBV19 with TRBJ2-1; 7 bases map to TRBD1. The CDR3 is 15 amino acids. The junction had 2 bases not matched to a gene; V was cut back by 3 bases and J by 0 bases. CDR1 is LNHDA, CDR2 SQIVND, per germline (reference sequence). The CDR3 protein is CASSIGDSSYNEQFF. CDR3 DNA sequence: TGTGCCAGTAGTATTGGGGACAGCTCCTACAATGAGCAGTTCTTC.